This TCR beta chain derives from a study of blood T cell repertoires in COVID-19. The CDR3 has 13 residues. Germline assignment: CDR1 MDHEN and CDR2 SYDVKM. The junction had 2 bases not matched to a gene; V was cut back by 4 bases and J by 4 bases. Clones were read by immunoSEQ multiplex PCR, and TCRdb kept only the in-frame ones, dropping some. The repertoire has around 150,000 clones, 92% of them found once; the top ten carry nearly 5%. This chain joins TRBV28 and TRBJ2-5, with TRBD1 identical over 8 bases. The sample taken for sequencing was peripheral blood. This TCR derives from a young man with COVID-19, enrolled during active disease. The CDR3 coding sequence is TGTGCCAGCAGTTCTGGACAGGGAGAGACCCAGTACTTC. This codes for CASSSGQGETQYF.